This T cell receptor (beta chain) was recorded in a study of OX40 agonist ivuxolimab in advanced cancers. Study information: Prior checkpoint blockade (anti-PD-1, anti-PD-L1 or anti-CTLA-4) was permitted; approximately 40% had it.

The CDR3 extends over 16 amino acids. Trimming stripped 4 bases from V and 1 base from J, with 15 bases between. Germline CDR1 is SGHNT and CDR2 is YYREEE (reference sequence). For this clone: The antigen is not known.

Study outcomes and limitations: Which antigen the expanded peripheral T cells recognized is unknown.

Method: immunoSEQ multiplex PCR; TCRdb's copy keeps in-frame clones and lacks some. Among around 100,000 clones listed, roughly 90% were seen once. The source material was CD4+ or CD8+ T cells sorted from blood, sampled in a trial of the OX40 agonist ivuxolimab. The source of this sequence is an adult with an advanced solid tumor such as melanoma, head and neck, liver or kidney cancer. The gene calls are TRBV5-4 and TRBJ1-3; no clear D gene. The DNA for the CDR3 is TGTGCCAGCAGCAGCCAACCGAGGGCTTCTGGAAACACCATATATTTT. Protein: CASSSQPRASGNTIYF. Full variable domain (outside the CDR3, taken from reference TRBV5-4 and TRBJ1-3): ETGVTQSPTHLIKTRGQQVTLRCSSQSGHNTVSWYQQALGQGPQFIFQYYREEENGRGNFPPRFSGLQFPNYSSELNVNALELDDSALYLCASSSQPRASGNTIYFGEGSWLTVV.